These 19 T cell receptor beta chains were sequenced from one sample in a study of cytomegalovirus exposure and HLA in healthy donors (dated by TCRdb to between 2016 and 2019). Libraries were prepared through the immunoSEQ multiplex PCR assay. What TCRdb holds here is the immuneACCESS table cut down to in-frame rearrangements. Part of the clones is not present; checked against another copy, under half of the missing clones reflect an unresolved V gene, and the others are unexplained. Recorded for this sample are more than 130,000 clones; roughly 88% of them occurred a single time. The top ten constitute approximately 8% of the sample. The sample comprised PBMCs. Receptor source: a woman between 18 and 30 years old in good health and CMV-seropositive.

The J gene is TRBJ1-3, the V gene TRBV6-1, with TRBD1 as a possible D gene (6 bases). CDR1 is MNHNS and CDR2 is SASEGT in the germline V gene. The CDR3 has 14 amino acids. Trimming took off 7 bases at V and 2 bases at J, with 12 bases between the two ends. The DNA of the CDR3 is TGTGCCAGCACCGTACAGGGTGCTGGAAACACCATATATTTT. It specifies CASTVQGAGNTIYF.

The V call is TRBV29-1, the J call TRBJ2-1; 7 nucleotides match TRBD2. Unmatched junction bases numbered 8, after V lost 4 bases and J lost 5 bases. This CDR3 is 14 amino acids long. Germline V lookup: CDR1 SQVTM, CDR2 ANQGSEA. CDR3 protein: CSVGMLAGHNEQFF. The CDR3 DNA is TGCAGCGTTGGTATGTTAGCGGGCCACAATGAGCAGTTCTTC.

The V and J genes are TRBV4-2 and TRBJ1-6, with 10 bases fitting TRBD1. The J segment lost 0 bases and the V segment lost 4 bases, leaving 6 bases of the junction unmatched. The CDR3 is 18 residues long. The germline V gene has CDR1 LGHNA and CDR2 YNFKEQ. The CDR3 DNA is TGTGCCAGCAGCCCCGGGACAGGGGCGAGCTCCTATAATTCACCCCTCCACTTT. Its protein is CASSPGTGASSYNSPLHF.

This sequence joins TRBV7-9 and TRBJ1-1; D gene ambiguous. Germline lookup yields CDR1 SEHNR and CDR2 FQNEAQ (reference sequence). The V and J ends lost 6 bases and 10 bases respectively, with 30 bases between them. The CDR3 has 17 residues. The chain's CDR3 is CASSSRLVRLNQAGAFF. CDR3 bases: TGTGCCAGCAGTTCAAGGTTGGTGAGGCTCAATCAGGCGGGAGCTTTCTTT.

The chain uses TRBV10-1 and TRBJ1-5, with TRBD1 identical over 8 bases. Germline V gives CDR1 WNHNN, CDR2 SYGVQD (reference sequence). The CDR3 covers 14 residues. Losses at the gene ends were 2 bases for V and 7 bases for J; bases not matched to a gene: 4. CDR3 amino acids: CASSEGQGGQPQHF. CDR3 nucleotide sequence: TGCGCCAGCAGTGAGGGACAGGGTGGACAGCCCCAGCATTTT.

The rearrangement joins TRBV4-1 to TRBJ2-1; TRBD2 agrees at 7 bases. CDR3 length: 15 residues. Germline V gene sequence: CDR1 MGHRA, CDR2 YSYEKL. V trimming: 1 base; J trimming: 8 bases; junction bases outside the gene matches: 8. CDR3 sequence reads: CASSQVLRERYEQFF. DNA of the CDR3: TGCGCCAGCAGCCAAGTTTTGCGGGAGAGGTATGAGCAGTTCTTC.

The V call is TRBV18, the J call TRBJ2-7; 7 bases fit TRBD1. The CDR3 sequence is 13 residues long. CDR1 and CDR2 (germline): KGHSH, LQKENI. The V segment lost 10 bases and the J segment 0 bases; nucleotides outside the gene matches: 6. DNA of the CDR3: TGTGCCACCGTGACAGGGATCTCCTACGAGCAGTACTTC. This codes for CATVTGISYEQYF.

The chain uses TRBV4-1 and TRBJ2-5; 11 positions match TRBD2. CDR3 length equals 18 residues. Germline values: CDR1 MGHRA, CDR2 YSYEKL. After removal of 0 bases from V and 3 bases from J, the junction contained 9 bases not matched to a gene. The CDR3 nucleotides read TGCGCCAGCAGCCAAGATGGGCTAGCGGGAGGTCGAGAAGAGACCCAGTACTTC. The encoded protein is CASSQDGLAGGREETQYF.

CDR3 loop: CASSIQVLQPQHF. For the CDR3, the DNA is TGTGCCAGTAGTATCCAGGTATTGCAGCCCCAGCATTTT. The rearrangement links TRBV19 to TRBJ1-5; D is ambiguous. The CDR3 loop spans 13 amino acids. Germline values: CDR1 LNHDA, CDR2 SQIVND (reference sequence). V was trimmed by 3 bases and J by 7 bases, leaving 10 bases between them.

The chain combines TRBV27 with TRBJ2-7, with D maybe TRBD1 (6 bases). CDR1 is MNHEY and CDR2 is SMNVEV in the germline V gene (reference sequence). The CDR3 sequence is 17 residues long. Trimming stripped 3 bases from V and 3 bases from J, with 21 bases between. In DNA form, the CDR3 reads TGTGCCAGCAGTTTGAGTCTTGCAGGGGCCCAATTCTACGAGCAGTACTTC. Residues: CASSLSLAGAQFYEQYF.

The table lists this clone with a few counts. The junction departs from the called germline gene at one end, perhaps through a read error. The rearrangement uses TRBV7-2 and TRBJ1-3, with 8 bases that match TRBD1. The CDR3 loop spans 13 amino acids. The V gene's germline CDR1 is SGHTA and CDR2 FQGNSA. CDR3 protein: CASSLAPRDRWDF. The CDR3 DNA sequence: TGTGCCAGCAGCTTAGCTCCCCGGGACAGGTGGGATTTT.

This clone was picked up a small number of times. In DNA form, the CDR3 reads TGTGCCAGCACTCAAGGGGTAGAGCAGTACTTC. This sequence encodes CASTQGVEQYF. The chain is built from TRBV27 and TRBJ2-7; TRBD1 might be the D (5 bases). V was clipped by 7 bases and J by 7 bases, with 11 bases between them. CDR3 length: 11 amino acids. The V gene's germline CDR1 is MNHEY and CDR2 SMNVEV (reference sequence).

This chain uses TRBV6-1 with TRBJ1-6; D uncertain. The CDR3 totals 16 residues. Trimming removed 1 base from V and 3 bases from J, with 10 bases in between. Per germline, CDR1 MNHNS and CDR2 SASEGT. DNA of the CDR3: TGTGCCAGCAGTGAAGTTCTCGGGGACTATAATTCACCCCTCCACTTT. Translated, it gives CASSEVLGDYNSPLHF.

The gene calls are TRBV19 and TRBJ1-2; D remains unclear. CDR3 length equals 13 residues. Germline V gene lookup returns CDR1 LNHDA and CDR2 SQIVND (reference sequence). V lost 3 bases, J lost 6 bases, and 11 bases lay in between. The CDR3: CASSISGVHGYTF. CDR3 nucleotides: TGTGCCAGTAGTATCTCCGGGGTACATGGCTACACCTTC. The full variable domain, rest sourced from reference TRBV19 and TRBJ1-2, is DGGITQSPKYLFRKEGQNVTLSCEQNLNHDAMYWYRQDPGQGLRLIYYSQIVNDFQKGDIAEGYSVSREKKESFPLTVTSAQKNPTAFYLCASSISGVHGYTFGSGTRLTVV.

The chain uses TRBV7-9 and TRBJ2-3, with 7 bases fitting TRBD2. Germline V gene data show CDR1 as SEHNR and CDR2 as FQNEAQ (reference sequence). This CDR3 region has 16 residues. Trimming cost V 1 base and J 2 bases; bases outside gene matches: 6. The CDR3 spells CASSLVREPPTDTQYF. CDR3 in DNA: TGTGCCAGCAGCTTAGTGCGGGAGCCCCCCACAGATACGCAGTATTTT.

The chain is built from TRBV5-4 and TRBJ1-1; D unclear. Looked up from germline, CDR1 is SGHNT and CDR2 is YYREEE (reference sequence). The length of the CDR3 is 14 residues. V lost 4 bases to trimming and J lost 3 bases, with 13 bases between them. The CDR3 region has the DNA TGTGCCAGCAGCGGGAGGGTTATTGACACTGAAGCTTTCTTT. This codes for CASSGRVIDTEAFF. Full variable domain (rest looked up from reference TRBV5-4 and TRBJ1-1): ETGVTQSPTHLIKTRGQQVTLRCSSQSGHNTVSWYQQALGQGPQFIFQYYREEENGRGNFPPRFSGLQFPNYSSELNVNALELDDSALYLCASSGRVIDTEAFFGQGTRLTVV.

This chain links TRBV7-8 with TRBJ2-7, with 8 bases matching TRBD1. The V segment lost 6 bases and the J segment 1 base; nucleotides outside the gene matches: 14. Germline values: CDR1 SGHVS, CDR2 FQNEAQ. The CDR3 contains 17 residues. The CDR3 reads CASSKRPGQDLSYEQYF. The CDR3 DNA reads TGTGCCAGCAGTAAGCGTCCGGGACAGGATCTTTCCTACGAGCAGTACTTC.

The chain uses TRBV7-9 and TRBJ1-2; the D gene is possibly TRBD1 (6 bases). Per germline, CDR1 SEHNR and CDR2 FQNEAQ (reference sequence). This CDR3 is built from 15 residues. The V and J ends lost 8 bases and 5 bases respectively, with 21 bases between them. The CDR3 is CASRWDMISAYGYTF. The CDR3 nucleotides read TGTGCCAGCCGCTGGGACATGATCTCGGCGTATGGCTACACCTTC.

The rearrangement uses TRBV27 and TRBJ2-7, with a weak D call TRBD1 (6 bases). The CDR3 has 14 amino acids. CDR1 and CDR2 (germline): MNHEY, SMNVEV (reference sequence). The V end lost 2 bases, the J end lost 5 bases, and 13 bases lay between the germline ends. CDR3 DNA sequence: TGTGCCAGCAGTTTAACAGGGTCTCGAGACGAGCAGTACTTC. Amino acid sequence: CASSLTGSRDEQYF.